This entry lists 14 T cell receptor beta chains sequenced from one sample in a study of T cells in Graves' hyperthyroidism and ophthalmopathy. Amplified TCR beta CDR3 regions derived from RNA transcripts. Initially, a first-round RT-PCR of the TCR CDR3 employed the HTBI primer set. MiXCR was run by TCRdb on the multiplex PCR reads, yielding one entry per CDR3 protein. The table lists about 540,000 distinct CDR3 sequences, about half of them singletons, with about 7.8% in the top ten. The material sequenced was peripheral blood or thyroid tissue (not recorded which). Receptors originate from a woman aged 18-29 years with Graves' hyperthyroidism.

A word on this clonotype: This may come from a read error, since a much larger clone is one base off. This chain links TRBV7-6 with TRBJ2-7; 7 bases fit TRBD1. CDR3 size: 15 residues. CDR1 SGHVS and CDR2 FNYEAQ come from the germline V gene. V shed 4 bases, J shed 2 bases, and the junction held 8 bases outside the gene matches. The DNA for the CDR3 is TGTGCCAGCAGCTCACCGACAGGGCTGACCTACGAGCAGTACTTC. Translating gives CASSSPTGLTYEQYF.

DNA of the CDR3: TGCGCCAGCAGCCAAGTTTTCGGCAGGGTGAGCAATCAGCCCCAGCATTTT. Protein product: CASSQVFGRVSNQPQHF. The chain combines TRBV10-2 with TRBJ1-5, with a tentative D call TRBD1 (5 bases). V gave up 6 bases and J gave up 1 base, with 19 bases separating them. Germline lookup yields CDR1 WSHSY and CDR2 SAAADI. CDR3 length equals 17 residues.

Details on this clonotype: With a much larger clone just one base away, this may be a read error. This chain uses TRBV7-9 with TRBJ1-2; 7 bases map to TRBD1. V shed 0 bases and J 4 bases; nucleotides not matched to a gene: 2. Germline-derived CDR1 and CDR2 are SEHNR and FQNEAQ (reference sequence). The CDR3 runs 14 residues. In nucleotides, the CDR3 is TGTGCCAGCAGCTTAGCGGGACAGCTCTATGGCTACACCTTC. Protein sequence: CASSLAGQLYGYTF.

About this clonotype: A much more abundant neighbour one base away suggests this may be a read error. The genes are TRBV29-1 and TRBJ1-3; D is possibly TRBD1 (5 bases). This CDR3 is built from 13 residues. CDR1 and CDR2 (germline): SQVTM, ANQGSEA. The CDR3 here is CSVAGSSGNTVYF. Here the CDR3 DNA reads TGCAGCGTCGCAGGGTCCTCTGGAAACACCGTATATTTT.

To note about this clonotype: A much larger clone differs from this one at a single base, so this may be a read error. This rearrangement joins TRBV25-1 to TRBJ2-5, with 9 bases fitting TRBD1. The CDR3 length is 13 residues. V lost 8 bases and J lost 3; bases outside the gene matches: 4. Germline lookup yields CDR1 MGHDK and CDR2 SYGVNS. CDR3 nucleotide sequence: TGTGCCAGCCGGGACAGGGAAGAAGAGACCCAGTACTTC. Translating it yields CASRDREEETQYF.

This clonotype was recorded a few times. The chain employs TRBV7-9 and TRBJ1-2, with D possibly TRBD1 on 5 matching bases. This CDR3 region has 16 residues. Trimming took off 5 bases at V and 4 bases at J, with 20 bases between the two ends. Germline lookup yields CDR1 SEHNR and CDR2 FQNEAQ (reference sequence). DNA of the CDR3: TGTGCCAGCAGCCTCATGAACTCGGGGCCTATCTATGGCTACACCTTC. This encodes CASSLMNSGPIYGYTF. The variable domain in full, completed from reference TRBV7-9 and TRBJ1-2, reads DTGVSQNPRHKITKRGQNVTFRCDPISEHNRLYWYRQTLGQGPEFLTYFQNEAQLEKSRLLSDRFSAERPKGSFSTLEIQRTEQGDSAMYLCASSLMNSGPIYGYTFGSGTRLTVV.

V usage is TRBV14 and J usage is TRBJ2-2; tentatively, D is TRBD2 (6 bases). The ends were cut back, 5 bases at V and 3 bases at J, with 16 bases in the middle. The CDR3 consists of 16 residues. Germline loops: CDR1 SGHDN, CDR2 FVKESK. CDR3 in amino acids: CASSDKRTTYTGELFF. The CDR3 DNA reads TGTGCCAGCAGCGACAAGCGGACTACGTACACCGGGGAGCTGTTTTTT.

The genes are TRBV6-5 and TRBJ2-7; 7 nucleotides line up with TRBD2. The CDR3 covers 15 residues. J was trimmed by 3 bases and V by 0 bases; bases with no gene match: 5. CDR1 is MNHEY, CDR2 SVGAGI, per germline. The CDR3 nucleotides are TGTGCCAGCAGTTACTCGGATCGGGAGGACTACGAGCAGTACTTC. It yields the protein CASSYSDREDYEQYF.

The V call is TRBV9, the J call TRBJ1-1; TRBD1 matches 9 bases. The CDR3 length is 13 residues. After removal of 3 bases from V and 6 bases from J, the junction contained 3 bases not matched to a gene. Germline V CDR1 and CDR2: SGDLS, YYNGEE. The CDR3 DNA is TGTGCCAGCAGCGCACAGGGGGCGGCTGAAGCTTTCTTT. It translates to CASSAQGAAEAFF.

The table lists this clonotype with many counts. The CDR3: CASSSSGRALGETQYF. CDR3 coding DNA: TGTGCCAGCAGCTCTAGCGGGAGGGCCCTCGGAGAGACCCAGTACTTC. V usage is TRBV7-6 and J usage is TRBJ2-5; 12 bases map to TRBD2. CDR3 length equals 16 residues. With 4 bases clipped from V and 4 bases from J, the junction kept 7 bases outside the gene matches. The germline V gene has CDR1 SGHVS and CDR2 FNYEAQ.

This clonotype was detected a few times. V is TRBV2 and J is TRBJ1-2, with TRBD1 matching over 11 bases. V dropped 1 base and J dropped 4; count of bases not matched to a gene: 5. The CDR3 runs to 16 residues. Germline assignment: CDR1 SNHLY and CDR2 FYNNEI. This CDR3 is CASSEGTGGLGYGYTF. CDR3 in DNA: TGTGCCAGCAGTGAAGGGACAGGGGGCCTGGGCTATGGCTACACCTTC.

The J gene is TRBJ1-2, the V gene TRBV29-1, with 7 bases matching TRBD1. Losses at the gene ends were 7 bases for V and 1 base for J; bases not matched to a gene: 6. CDR3 length equals 13 residues. Looked up from germline, CDR1 is SQVTM and CDR2 is ANQGSEA. CDR3 bases: TGCAGCGCTAGACAGGGCCTTAACTATGGCTACACCTTC. This sequence encodes CSARQGLNYGYTF.

This chain connects TRBV6-6 to TRBJ2-7; a weak D match, TRBD2 (5 bases). The CDR3 has 13 amino acids. Germline CDR1 and CDR2: MNHNY and SVGAGI (reference sequence). Trimming removed 8 bases from V and 5 bases from J, with 16 bases in between. The CDR3 region is CASVPRPGDEQYF. The CDR3 nucleotides are TGTGCCAGCGTCCCTCGTCCCGGGGACGAGCAGTACTTC.

The table lists this clonotype with a few counts. An end of the junction does not agree with germline; a read error may underlie this. This sequence joins TRBV2 and TRBJ1-1; D is ambiguous. The CDR3 extends over 17 amino acids. In germline, CDR1 is SNHLY, CDR2 FYNNEI. CDR3 nucleotide sequence: TGCGCCAGCAGCCGCGACCGGGAGGTCCGAGATGGCACTGAAGCTTTCTTT. Its translation is CASSRDREVRDGTEAFF.